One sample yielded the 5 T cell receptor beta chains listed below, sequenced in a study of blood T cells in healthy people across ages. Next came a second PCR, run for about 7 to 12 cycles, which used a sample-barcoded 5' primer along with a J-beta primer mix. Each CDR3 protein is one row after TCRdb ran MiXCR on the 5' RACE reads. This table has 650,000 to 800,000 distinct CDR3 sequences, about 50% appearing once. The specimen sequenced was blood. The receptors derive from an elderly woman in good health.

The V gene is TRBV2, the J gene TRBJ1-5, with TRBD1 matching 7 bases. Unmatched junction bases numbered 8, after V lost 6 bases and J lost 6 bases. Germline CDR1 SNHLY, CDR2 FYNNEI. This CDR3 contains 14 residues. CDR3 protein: CASRATGEGQPQHF. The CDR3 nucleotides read TGTGCCAGCAGGGCAACAGGGGAGGGTCAGCCCCAGCATTTT.

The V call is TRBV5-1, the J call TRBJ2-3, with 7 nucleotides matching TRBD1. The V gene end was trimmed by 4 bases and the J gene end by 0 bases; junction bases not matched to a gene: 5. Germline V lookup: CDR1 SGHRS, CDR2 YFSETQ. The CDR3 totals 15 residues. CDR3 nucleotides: TGCGCCAGCAGCCCGACAGGGATGAGCACAGATACGCAGTATTTT. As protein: CASSPTGMSTDTQYF.

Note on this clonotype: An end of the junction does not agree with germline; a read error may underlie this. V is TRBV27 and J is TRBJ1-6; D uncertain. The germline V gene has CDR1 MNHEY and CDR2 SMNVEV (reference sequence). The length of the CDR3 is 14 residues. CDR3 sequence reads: CANSLWANNSPLHF. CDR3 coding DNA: TGTGCCAACAGTTTATGGGCGAATAATTCACCCCTCCACTTT.

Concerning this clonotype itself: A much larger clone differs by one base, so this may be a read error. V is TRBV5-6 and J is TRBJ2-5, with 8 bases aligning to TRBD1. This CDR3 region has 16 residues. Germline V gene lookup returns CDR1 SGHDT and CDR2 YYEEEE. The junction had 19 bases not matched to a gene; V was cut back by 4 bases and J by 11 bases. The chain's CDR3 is CASSDRDRLSHNEQYF. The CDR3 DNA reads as TGTGCCAGCAGCGACCGGGACAGGTTATCTCATAATGAGCAGTACTTC.

The CDR3 sequence is CSASSPLMNTEAFF. The CDR3 DNA is TGCAGTGCTAGTTCACCGCTTATGAACACTGAAGCTTTCTTT. The rearrangement links TRBV20-1 to TRBJ1-1; D remains unclear. CDR3 length equals 14 residues. Germline assignment: CDR1 DFQATT and CDR2 SNEGSKA (reference sequence). The V end lost 3 bases, the J end lost 0 bases, and 11 bases lay between the germline ends.